Included here is one T cell receptor (beta chain) sequence, with context. Its matching antigen is unknown. The data stem from a study of T cells in tuberculosis. Across the study: In South Africa, adults with active tuberculosis were compared with IGRA-negative and latently infected IGRA-positive adolescents. Findings of the study overall: Classification accuracy was roughly 90% (AUROC 0.90) with the GMM-specific repertoire. Shorter CDR3-alpha in active tuberculosis partly drove smaller distances.

The germline gives CDR1 SGHDT, CDR2 YYEEEE. The CDR3 extends over 16 amino acids. The J segment lost 4 bases and the V segment lost 2 bases, leaving 8 bases of the junction unmatched. Clones were sequenced by immunoSEQ multiplex PCR, and TCRdb holds only the in-frame ones, with some missing. The sample has some 30,000 clones, about 90% seen once; the top ten hold roughly 7.7%. The gene calls are TRBV5-6 and TRBJ1-5; 8 bases align to TRBD1. Sample: PBMCs. The sequence was collected from a donor aged 10 to 29 with latent tuberculosis or without tuberculosis infection. Some clones in this sample may be carry-over from other donors' samples. CDR3 sequence: CASSFFSGDRNQPQHF. The CDR3 DNA reads as TGTGCCAGCAGCTTCTTCTCCGGGGACAGGAATCAGCCCCAGCATTTT. The full variable domain, rest sourced from reference TRBV5-6 and TRBJ1-5, is DAGVTQSPTHLIKTRGQQVTLRCSPKSGHDTVSWYQQALGQGPQFIFQYYEEEERQRGNFPDRFSGHQFPNYSSELNVNALLLGDSALYLCASSFFSGDRNQPQHFGDGTRLSIL.